The 30 T cell receptor beta chains reported below all come from one sample, sequenced in a study of T cell responses to AZD1222 COVID-19 vaccine. Sequencing was performed with immunoSEQ multiplex PCR; in TCRdb, only in-frame clones are kept and a portion is missing. Here the sample spans about 130,000 clones, 75% to 95% being singletons. The sequenced sample was peripheral blood, obtained 28 days after the second AZD1222 dose. Receptors originate from an adult who received the AZD1222 COVID-19 vaccine.

The chain joins TRBV6-5 to TRBJ1-2; D is unclear. The CDR3 has 13 amino acids. The V gene's germline CDR1 is MNHEY and CDR2 SVGAGI. V shed 6 bases and J shed 2 bases, with 10 bases lying between them. The chain's CDR3 is CASRKTSNYGYTF. DNA for the CDR3: TGTGCCAGCAGAAAGACGTCCAACTATGGCTACACCTTC.

The V gene is TRBV7-9, the J gene TRBJ1-1; D remains ambiguous. The CDR3 consists of 15 residues. Germline assignment: CDR1 SEHNR and CDR2 FQNEAQ (reference sequence). Trimming took 1 base from V and 4 from J, leaving 13 bases between them. CDR3: CASSLGLSGGTEAFF. The CDR3 nucleotides are TGTGCCAGCAGCTTAGGTTTATCGGGAGGCACTGAAGCTTTCTTT.

The chain joins TRBV6-5 to TRBJ1-2; possibly TRBD1 for D (6 bases). V was clipped by 6 bases and J by 0 bases, with 11 bases between them. Germline V gene data show CDR1 as MNHEY and CDR2 as SVGAGI. The CDR3 runs to 14 residues. The DNA of the CDR3 is TGTGCCAGCAGCCTGGACAGAGCTAACTATGGCTACACCTTC. Its protein is CASSLDRANYGYTF.

The chain uses TRBV27 and TRBJ2-7; D unresolved. Germline-derived CDR1 and CDR2 are MNHEY and SMNVEV (reference sequence). The CDR3 is 13 residues long. Trimming pared 8 bases from V and 2 bases from J, leaving 13 bases between. The CDR3 bases are TGTGCCAGCGCCCAACCGGGTACCTACGAGCAGTACGTC. Translating gives CASAQPGTYEQYV.

The chain recombines TRBV5-1 with TRBJ1-1; 10 bases match TRBD1. CDR1 and CDR2 (germline): SGHRS, YFSETQ. With V trimmed by 4 bases and J by 11 bases, 11 bases remained unmatched. The CDR3 is 14 residues long. The CDR3, as DNA: TGCGCCAGCAGCCCGCTGGACAGGGGGGCGTCGGCTTTCTTT. Encoded protein: CASSPLDRGASAFF.

A single count supports this clone. V is TRBV3-1 (or the pseudogene TRBV3-2) and J is TRBJ1-5; TRBD1 matches at 7 bases. The V gene end was trimmed by 8 bases and the J gene end by 2 bases; junction bases not matched to a gene: 6. The CDR3 sequence is 14 residues long. The V gene's germline CDR1 is LGHDT and CDR2 YNNKEL (reference sequence). In DNA form, the CDR3 reads TGTGCCAGCGGAGGGGGCGCGGGCAATCAGCCCCAGCATTTT. This gives the protein CASGGGAGNQPQHF.

The chain couples TRBV30 to TRBJ1-5; TRBD1 matches at 9 bases. The V segment lost 1 base and the J segment 6 bases; nucleotides outside the gene matches: 4. The CDR3 sequence is 14 residues long. CDR1 and CDR2 from the germline V gene are GTSNPN and SVGIG (reference sequence). The chain's CDR3 is CAWSAGTGSQPQHF. Here the CDR3 DNA reads TGTGCCTGGAGTGCCGGGACAGGGAGTCAGCCCCAGCATTTT.

The chain is built from TRBV11-3 and TRBJ1-1; 9 bases map to TRBD1. Unmatched junction bases numbered 6, after V lost 5 bases and J lost 5 bases. The CDR3 has 14 amino acids. The germline gives CDR1 SGHNT, CDR2 YENEEA. This CDR3 is CASSMNRGQTEAFF. The CDR3 DNA sequence: TGTGCCAGCAGCATGAACAGGGGGCAAACTGAAGCTTTCTTT.

V and J are TRBV11-3 and TRBJ2-3; no firm D call. The CDR3 has 15 residues. Germline V gives CDR1 SGHNT, CDR2 YENEEA. Between the trimmed V and J ends, which lost 3 bases and 0 bases, there was a span of 10 bases. In DNA, the CDR3 is TGTGCCAGCAGCTTGGCAGTAGGAAGCACAGATACGCAGTATTTT. Its protein is CASSLAVGSTDTQYF. The variable domain in full, completed from reference TRBV11-3 and TRBJ2-3, reads EAGVVQSPRYKIIEKKQPVAFWCNPISGHNTLYWYLQNLGQGPELLIRYENEEAVDDSQLPKDRFSAERLKGVDSTLKIQPAELGDSAVYLCASSLAVGSTDTQYFGPGTRLTVL.

This rearrangement joins TRBV7-8 to TRBJ1-1; D call uncertain. This CDR3 is 14 amino acids long. Trimming left V 5 bases short and J 7 bases short, with 17 bases between. Germline loops: CDR1 SGHVS, CDR2 FQNEAQ. CDR3 nucleotide sequence: TGTGCCAGCAGCCCATACGGGGTCAGTGGTGAAGCTTTCTTT. Translation: CASSPYGVSGEAFF.

The rearrangement links TRBV5-4 to TRBJ1-2; D remains ambiguous. The V end lost 0 bases, the J end lost 3 bases, and 15 bases lay between the germline ends. This CDR3 has 16 residues. Germline CDR1 SGHNT, CDR2 YYREEE (reference sequence). The CDR3 region has the DNA TGTGCCAGCAGCTTGGACCCGAACAGAGAGGACTATGGCTACACCTTC. Its protein is CASSLDPNREDYGYTF. The whole variable domain, filled in from reference TRBV5-4 and TRBJ1-2, reads ETGVTQSPTHLIKTRGQQVTLRCSSQSGHNTVSWYQQALGQGPQFIFQYYREEENGRGNFPPRFSGLQFPNYSSELNVNALELDDSALYLCASSLDPNREDYGYTFGSGTRLTVV.

This clone appeared a few times. The chain uses TRBV3-1 (or the pseudogene TRBV3-2) and TRBJ1-3; 10 bases map to TRBD1. The CDR3 has 18 residues. Losses at the gene ends were 0 bases for V and 0 bases for J; bases not matched to a gene: 5. CDR1 is LGHDT, CDR2 YNNKEL, per germline (reference sequence). In DNA, the CDR3 is TGTGCCAGCAGCCAAGATAAGGGGGACAGGGGCTCTGGAAACACCATATATTTT. Its protein product is CASSQDKGDRGSGNTIYF.

The chain employs TRBV12-5 and TRBJ2-1, with 11 nucleotides matching TRBD2. Germline V gene sequence: CDR1 LGHNT, CDR2 FRNRAP. This CDR3 has 19 residues. The junction had 8 bases not matched to a gene; V was cut back by 1 base and J by 0 bases. The DNA of the CDR3 is TGTGCTAGTGGTTTGGGGAGACTAGCGGGGCCCGGCTCCTACAATGAGCAGTTCTTC. As protein: CASGLGRLAGPGSYNEQFF.

The gene calls are TRBV7-9 and TRBJ1-2, with 7 bases identical to TRBD1. The CDR3 is 14 residues long. Trimming cost V 5 bases and J 3 bases; bases outside gene matches: 6. Germline loops: CDR1 SEHNR, CDR2 FQNEAQ (reference sequence). The CDR3 protein is CASSGRDSYYGYTF. The CDR3 nucleotides read TGTGCCAGCAGCGGCCGGGACAGTTACTATGGCTACACCTTC.

The chain carries TRBV6-5 and TRBJ1-2, with D unclear. From germline, CDR1 is MNHEY and CDR2 SVGAGI. V dropped 2 bases and J dropped 4 bases, with 17 bases sitting between them. This CDR3 comprises 16 residues. The CDR3 DNA sequence: TGTGCCAGCAGTTACGGGCCCACGGGGTTGGGCTATGGCTACACCTTC. It codes for CASSYGPTGLGYGYTF.

Written as DNA, the CDR3 is TGCGCCAGCAGTCCCCGACCCGACAGGAACACTGAAGCTTTCTTT. Protein product: CASSPRPDRNTEAFF. This chain uses TRBV5-1 with TRBJ1-1; perhaps TRBD1 as D (5 bases). The CDR3 has 15 amino acids. Germline loops: CDR1 SGHRS, CDR2 YFSETQ. V dropped 5 bases and J dropped 1 base, with 15 bases sitting between them.

V usage is TRBV24-1 and J usage is TRBJ1-2, with D possibly TRBD1 on 5 matching bases. Germline assignment: CDR1 KGHDR and CDR2 SFDVKD. The CDR3 extends over 17 amino acids. Trimming shortened V by 3 bases and J by 5 bases, and 21 bases separated the two germline ends. The CDR3 sequence: CATSDPGGTEDRYGYTF. The CDR3 nucleotides read TGTGCCACCAGTGATCCGGGCGGGACTGAGGACCGATATGGCTACACCTTC.

The chain combines TRBV9 with TRBJ2-2; 12 bases are shared with TRBD2. Unmatched junction bases numbered 4, after V lost 0 bases and J lost 4 bases. Germline values: CDR1 SGDLS, CDR2 YYNGEE. This CDR3 contains 17 residues. The CDR3 loop reads CASSVDPSGRVTGELFF. CDR3 DNA sequence: TGTGCCAGCAGCGTAGACCCTAGCGGGAGGGTCACCGGGGAGCTGTTTTTT.

The CDR3 DNA reads as TGTGCTACCGCAAGGGGACGCGAAAAACTGTTTTTT. This sequence encodes CATARGREKLFF. The chain couples TRBV12-3 or TRBV12-4 to TRBJ1-4, with D possibly matching TRBD1 (5 bases). The CDR3 extends over 12 amino acids.

This chain links TRBV7-9 with TRBJ2-1; 7 bases line up with TRBD2. Germline values: CDR1 SEHNR, CDR2 FQNEAQ (reference sequence). The CDR3 extends over 14 amino acids. V lost 6 bases to trimming and J lost 10 bases; unmatched junction nucleotides: 12. This chain's CDR3 is CASRPGLVSWEQFF. The DNA of the CDR3 is TGTGCCAGCAGACCCGGACTAGTATCGTGGGAGCAGTTCTTC.

This chain joins TRBV5-5 and TRBJ1-5, with D possibly matching TRBD1 (6 bases). This CDR3 has 15 amino acids. Looked up from germline, CDR1 is SGHKS and CDR2 is YYEKEE (reference sequence). V lost 0 bases to trimming and J lost 7 bases, with 14 bases between them. The CDR3 spells CASSLAGEIRQPQHF. DNA for the CDR3: TGTGCCAGCAGCTTGGCAGGGGAAATTAGACAGCCCCAGCATTTT. Looking up the rest from reference TRBV5-5 and TRBJ1-5 gives the full variable domain: DAGVTQSPTHLIKTRGQQVTLRCSPISGHKSVSWYQQVLGQGPQFIFQYYEKEERGRGNFPDRFSARQFPNYSSELNVNALLLGDSALYLCASSLAGEIRQPQHFGDGTRLSIL.

The V call is TRBV11-1, the J call TRBJ2-2; 8 nucleotides line up with TRBD2. This CDR3 has 15 residues. Germline loops: CDR1 SGHAT, CDR2 FQDESV (reference sequence). Germline trimming cut 10 bases from V and 1 base from J; bases unmatched to any gene: 8. The CDR3, as DNA: TGTGCCACCCAAGCGGGGGCCTTGAACACCGGGGAGCTGTTTTTT. It is translated as CATQAGALNTGELFF.

V is TRBV7-9 and J is TRBJ1-2; D possibly corresponds to TRBD1 (5 bases). Germline assignment: CDR1 SEHNR and CDR2 FQNEAQ (reference sequence). CDR3 length: 14 amino acids. The V and J ends lost 4 bases and 7 bases respectively, with 16 bases between them. The CDR3 sequence: CASSWGPGGSGYTF. The CDR3 nucleotides read TGTGCCAGCAGCTGGGGACCTGGCGGGAGTGGCTACACCTTC.

The V and J genes are TRBV29-1 and TRBJ1-1, with TRBD1 matching 8 bases. There are 13 residues in the CDR3. The ends lost 4 bases at V and 0 bases at J; junction bases unmatched: 1. Germline lookup yields CDR1 SQVTM and CDR2 ANQGSEA. CDR3 residues: CSVVDRVNTEAFF. DNA for the CDR3: TGCAGCGTTGTGGACAGGGTGAACACTGAAGCTTTCTTT.

The chain uses TRBV19 and TRBJ2-1, with TRBD2 identical over 9 bases. J was trimmed by 7 bases and V by 0 bases; bases with no gene match: 7. Germline V CDR1 and CDR2: LNHDA, SQIVND (reference sequence). CDR3 size: 16 residues. The CDR3 nucleotides are TGTGCCAGTAGTATAGATTCTAGCGGGATAGGGAATGAGCAGTTCTTC. This sequence encodes CASSIDSSGIGNEQFF. The full variable domain, rest sourced from reference TRBV19 and TRBJ2-1, is DGGITQSPKYLFRKEGQNVTLSCEQNLNHDAMYWYRQDPGQGLRLIYYSQIVNDFQKGDIAEGYSVSREKKESFPLTVTSAQKNPTAFYLCASSIDSSGIGNEQFFGPGTRLTVL.

The CDR3 DNA follows: TGTGCCAGCAGTCCGCCGAGCGACAGCGGCTATGGCTACACCTTC. Its translation: CASSPPSDSGYGYTF. The chain uses TRBV6-2 or TRBV6-3 and TRBJ1-2, with a tentative D call TRBD1 (5 bases). Trimming took off 5 bases at V and 4 bases at J, with 17 bases between the two ends. The CDR3 is made up of 15 amino acids. CDR1 and CDR2 from the germline V gene are MNHEY and SVGEGT.

This clone occurred once. The chain is built from TRBV7-9 and TRBJ2-2, with a possible D match to TRBD1 (7 bases). V lost 7 bases to trimming and J lost 0 bases, with 12 bases between them. Germline CDR1 and CDR2: SEHNR and FQNEAQ (reference sequence). The CDR3 has 15 amino acids. The CDR3, as DNA: TGTGCCAGCAACATCAGGGGGGCGAACACCGGGGAGCTGTTTTTT. It translates to CASNIRGANTGELFF.

The chain joins TRBV4-2 to TRBJ1-6; TRBD1 agrees at 7 bases. This CDR3 has 15 amino acids. The J segment lost 9 bases and the V segment lost 2 bases, leaving 7 bases of the junction unmatched. Germline CDR1 is LGHNA and CDR2 is YNFKEQ. The CDR3 nucleotides are TGTGCCAGCAGCCAACATGCGGACAGGCGTTCACCCCTCCACTTT. Its translation is CASSQHADRRSPLHF.

V gene TRBV10-1 combines with J gene TRBJ2-7; a possible D gene is TRBD2 (6 bases). Per the germline V gene, CDR1 is WNHNN and CDR2 is SYGVQD (reference sequence). V shed 0 bases and J shed 4 bases, with 7 bases lying between them. The CDR3 runs 13 residues. Here the CDR3 DNA reads TGCGCCAGCAGTGAGTCGGGGGGATACGAGCAGTACGTC. Its protein product is CASSESGGYEQYV.

The chain uses TRBV6-5 and TRBJ1-2; no definite D call. Between the trimmed V and J ends, which lost 2 bases and 8 bases, there was a span of 12 bases. This CDR3 comprises 13 residues. Germline lookup yields CDR1 MNHEY and CDR2 SVGAGI. CDR3 bases: TGTGCCAGCAGTTACAGGGTGGCGGCCGGCTACACCTTC. It specifies CASSYRVAAGYTF.